Listed below are T cell receptor beta chains from one sample, sequenced in a study of a mutant IDH1 vaccine in newly diagnosed glioma. Antigens of these TCRs are unknown. Some clones are missing from TCRdb's copy, which holds only in-frame ones; the method was immunoSEQ multiplex PCR. The sample holds fewer than 35,000 clones; around 90% are singletons and the top ten take around 20%. The sequencing used PBMCs, collected from a glioma patient whose treatment included an IDH1 peptide vaccine. Receptors were obtained from a man aged 18 to 30 with glioma. Each CDR3 is given with its conserved first and last residue. Each record gives: clone size, J gene, V gene, D gene, CDR3 protein, CDR3 DNA. A D gene is named only where the DNA matches it firmly. Rows may omit the clone size; those that give it use once, few, many or a size class.

abundance: .
j_gene: TRBJ1-3
v_gene: TRBV2
d_gene: TRBD1
CDR3aa: CASSDGDRGPSGNTIYF
CDR3nt: TGTGCCAGCAGTGATGGGGACAGGGGACCCTCTGGAAACACCATATATTTT

abundance: .
j_gene: TRBJ1-1
v_gene: TRBV14
d_gene: .
CDR3aa: CASSLGLNTEAFF
CDR3nt: TGTGCCAGCAGCCTGGGGCTGAACACTGAAGCTTTCTTT

abundance: .
j_gene: TRBJ1-4
v_gene: TRBV30
d_gene: TRBD1
CDR3aa: CAWSVRQGASTNEKLFF
CDR3nt: TGTGCCTGGAGTGTACGTCAGGGGGCCTCAACTAATGAAAAACTGTTTTTT

abundance: .
j_gene: TRBJ1-5
v_gene: TRBV19
d_gene: .
CDR3aa: CASSIVGYSNQPQHF
CDR3nt: TGTGCCAGTAGTATAGTGGGATATAGCAATCAGCCCCAGCATTTT

abundance: once
j_gene: TRBJ2-2
v_gene: TRBV20-1
d_gene: .
CDR3aa: CSGMGTGELFF
CDR3nt: TGCAGTGGGATGGGGACCGGGGAGCTGTTTTTT

abundance: .
j_gene: TRBJ2-2
v_gene: TRBV29-1
d_gene: .
CDR3aa: CSVTGTLNTGELFF
CDR3nt: TGCAGCGTGACCGGGACTCTGAACACCGGGGAGCTGTTTTTT

abundance: few
j_gene: TRBJ1-1
v_gene: TRBV5-5
d_gene: .
CDR3aa: CASSTGTVNTEAFF
CDR3nt: TGTGCCAGCAGCACCGGGACGGTGAACACTGAAGCTTTCTTT

abundance: once
j_gene: TRBJ1-1
v_gene: TRBV28
d_gene: TRBD1
CDR3aa: CASSSHRGTEAFF
CDR3nt: TGTGCCAGCAGTTCCCACAGGGGTACTGAAGCTTTCTTT

abundance: .
j_gene: TRBJ1-5
v_gene: TRBV4-2
d_gene: .
CDR3aa: CASSQDMGGTSNQPQHF
CDR3nt: TGTGCCAGCAGCCAAGATATGGGCGGAACCAGCAATCAGCCCCAGCATTTT

abundance: .
j_gene: TRBJ2-3
v_gene: TRBV15
d_gene: TRBD2
CDR3aa: CATSRARTSGSSDTQYF
CDR3nt: TGTGCCACCAGCAGAGCCAGGACTAGCGGGAGTTCCGATACGCAGTATTTT

abundance: .
j_gene: TRBJ2-1
v_gene: TRBV15
d_gene: .
CDR3aa: CATSRDRNRGTWFF
CDR3nt: TGTGCCACCAGCAGGGACCGGAATCGGGGTACTTGGTTCTTC

abundance: .
j_gene: TRBJ2-5
v_gene: TRBV9
d_gene: .
CDR3aa: CASSQDFTGWQETQYF
CDR3nt: TGTGCCAGCAGCCAAGATTTTACAGGGTGGCAAGAGACCCAGTACTTC

abundance: .
j_gene: TRBJ2-1
v_gene: TRBV29-1
d_gene: .
CDR3aa: CSVEQGEKQFF
CDR3nt: TGCAGCGTTGAGCAGGGTGAAAAGCAGTTCTTC

abundance: .
j_gene: TRBJ1-4
v_gene: TRBV6-1
d_gene: TRBD1
CDR3aa: CAIQGDPNEKLFF
CDR3nt: TGTGCCATTCAGGGGGACCCTAATGAAAAACTGTTTTTT

abundance: once
j_gene: TRBJ2-3
v_gene: TRBV30
d_gene: .
CDR3aa: CAWSVALDTQYF
CDR3nt: TGTGCCTGGAGTGTAGCTCTGGATACGCAGTATTTT

abundance: .
j_gene: TRBJ2-2
v_gene: TRBV7-9
d_gene: .
CDR3aa: CASSLPLRGPNTGELFF
CDR3nt: TGTGCCAGCAGCTTGCCACTGAGGGGCCCGAACACCGGGGAGCTGTTTTTT

abundance: .
j_gene: TRBJ1-2
v_gene: TRBV28
d_gene: .
CDR3aa: CASSLLGSLQTPRNYGYTF
CDR3nt: TGTGCCAGCAGTTTGCTCGGATCGTTACAGACTCCCAGGAACTATGGCTACACCTTC

abundance: .
j_gene: TRBJ2-2
v_gene: TRBV5-1
d_gene: .
CDR3aa: CASSYGGELFF
CDR3nt: TGCGCCAGCAGCTACGGGGGGGAGCTGTTTTTT

abundance: .
j_gene: TRBJ2-7
v_gene: TRBV14
d_gene: TRBD1
CDR3aa: CASSHGQGAWEQYF
CDR3nt: TGTGCCAGCAGCCACGGACAGGGGGCTTGGGAGCAGTACTTC

abundance: .
j_gene: TRBJ2-3
v_gene: TRBV5-8
d_gene: .
CDR3aa: CASSRPGRSTDTQYF
CDR3nt: TGTGCCAGCAGCCGGCCGGGACGCAGCACAGATACGCAGTATTTT

abundance: .
j_gene: TRBJ2-7
v_gene: TRBV5-1
d_gene: TRBD2
CDR3aa: CASSPGGSLDEQYF
CDR3nt: TGCGCCAGCAGCCCGGGGGGGTCCCTCGACGAGCAGTACTTC

abundance: .
j_gene: TRBJ1-1
v_gene: TRBV30
d_gene: .
CDR3aa: CAWSVWGYNTEAFF
CDR3nt: TGTGCCTGGAGTGTCTGGGGATACAACACTGAAGCTTTCTTT

abundance: .
j_gene: TRBJ1-1
v_gene: TRBV18
d_gene: .
CDR3aa: CASSPGGAQNTEAFF
CDR3nt: TGTGCCAGCTCACCGGGAGGGGCCCAGAACACTGAAGCTTTCTTT

abundance: .
j_gene: TRBJ2-7
v_gene: TRBV7-8
d_gene: TRBD1
CDR3aa: CASSPGTGAYEQYF
CDR3nt: TGTGCCAGCAGCCCCGGGACAGGGGCCTACGAGCAGTACTTC